Each of the 32 T cell receptor beta chains below was sequenced from the same sample in a study of radiotherapy plus CTLA-4 blockade in lung cancer. Assay: immunoSEQ multiplex PCR; the TCRdb copy retains only in-frame clones and omits some. Of tens of thousands of clones listed, around 80% are singletons. Sequencing used peripheral blood, obtained from a patient treated with radiotherapy plus ipilimumab. Receptors were obtained from a human donor with non-small cell lung cancer who had stable disease on radiotherapy plus ipilimumab.

The gene calls are TRBV2 and TRBJ2-2, with D hard to call. The CDR3 is 10 residues long. Trimming stripped 6 bases from V and 6 bases from J, with 2 bases between. The germline V gene has CDR1 SNHLY and CDR2 FYNNEI. This CDR3 reads CASRSGELFF. The CDR3 nucleotides are TGTGCCAGCAGATCCGGGGAGCTGTTTTTT.

The rearrangement uses TRBV7-6 and TRBJ1-3; D gene ambiguous. From germline, CDR1 is SGHVS and CDR2 FNYEAQ. V gave up 2 bases and J gave up 0 bases, with 17 bases separating them. The CDR3 is 18 amino acids. The CDR3 DNA follows: TGTGCCAGCAGCTTACGTCCGCCCGTTCTTGACTCTGGAAACACCATATATTTT. As protein: CASSLRPPVLDSGNTIYF.

CDR3 amino acids: CASSFLGGTGLKFF. Written as DNA, the CDR3 is TGTGCCAGCAGCTTTTTGGGAGGGACTGGGTTAAAGTTCTTC. The chain combines TRBV7-9 with TRBJ2-1, with 7 bases identical to TRBD2. V shed 3 bases and J 14 bases; nucleotides not matched to a gene: 13. The CDR3 contains 14 residues. Germline V gene sequence: CDR1 SEHNR, CDR2 FQNEAQ (reference sequence).

This chain connects TRBV7-9 to TRBJ1-1, with D uncertain. The CDR3 extends over 15 amino acids. V lost 1 base to trimming and J lost 4 bases, with 13 bases between them. The germline gives CDR1 SEHNR, CDR2 FQNEAQ (reference sequence). CDR3 region: CASSLEGRIVTEAFF. For the CDR3, the DNA is TGTGCCAGCAGCTTAGAGGGTCGAATTGTCACTGAAGCTTTCTTT.

The chain couples TRBV6-1 to TRBJ1-1; D is perhaps TRBD1 (6 bases). From germline, CDR1 is MNHNS and CDR2 SASEGT. The length of the CDR3 is 14 residues. The germline V and J ends were trimmed by 5 bases and 6 bases, with 16 bases remaining between them. The CDR3 DNA reads as TGTGCCAGCAGTCCCACGGACAGTACCTCTGAAGCTTTCTTT. Translation: CASSPTDSTSEAFF.

The rearrangement joins TRBV5-1 to TRBJ2-7; D is ambiguous. The CDR3 is 15 amino acids. V dropped 0 bases and J dropped 0 bases, with 10 bases sitting between them. In germline, CDR1 is SGHRS, CDR2 YFSETQ. The CDR3 here is CASSLDPTVSYEQYF. CDR3 nucleotide sequence: TGCGCCAGCAGCTTGGACCCTACGGTCTCCTACGAGCAGTACTTC.

The chain recombines TRBV6-4 with TRBJ2-5; tentatively, D is TRBD2 (5 bases). The V end lost 4 bases, the J end lost 5 bases, and 11 bases lay between the germline ends. Looked up from germline, CDR1 is MRHNA and CDR2 is SNTAGT. The CDR3 extends over 13 amino acids. CDR3 DNA: TGTGCCAGCAGTGCCGTACTAGGGGAGACCCAGTACTTC. Translated: CASSAVLGETQYF.

The chain couples TRBV7-6 to TRBJ2-7, with 8 bases that match TRBD1. The V gene's germline CDR1 is SGHVS and CDR2 FNYEAQ. This CDR3 region has 15 residues. V lost 0 bases and J lost 3; bases outside the gene matches: 4. The CDR3 nucleotides read TGTGCCAGCAGCTTAGCGCAGGGGGCTCTCTACGAGCAGTACTTC. Protein sequence: CASSLAQGALYEQYF.

The J gene is TRBJ2-3, the V gene TRBV5-1; 8 nucleotides agree with TRBD1. Per the germline V gene, CDR1 is SGHRS and CDR2 is YFSETQ. V was pared by 7 bases and J by 3 bases, with 10 bases of the junction left unmatched. The CDR3 is 15 residues long. CDR3 in amino acids: CASGQGVTATDTQYF. The CDR3 DNA sequence: TGCGCCAGCGGACAGGGAGTTACGGCAACAGATACGCAGTATTTT.

This clone was seen only a few times. The J gene is TRBJ1-3, the V gene TRBV11-2; D is undetermined. V lost 7 bases and J lost 0, with 13 bases in between. The CDR3 has 15 amino acids. CDR1 and CDR2 from the germline V gene are SGHAT and FQNNGV. CDR3 sequence reads: CASNPGIVSGNTIYF. The CDR3 coding sequence is TGTGCCAGCAACCCGGGAATAGTCTCTGGAAACACCATATATTTT.

The V call is TRBV7-8, the J call TRBJ2-4; the D gene is possibly TRBD2 (6 bases). V was cut by 5 bases and J by 0 bases, with 20 bases left in between. The CDR3 loop spans 18 amino acids. The germline V gene encodes CDR1 SGHVS and CDR2 FQNEAQ. The CDR3 sequence is CASSTPASANLAKNIQYF. The CDR3 DNA follows: TGTGCCAGCAGCACCCCGGCTAGCGCGAATCTAGCCAAAAACATTCAGTACTTC.

The rearrangement links TRBV7-9 to TRBJ2-4; D unclear. This CDR3 region has 16 residues. V was shortened by 5 bases and J by 0 bases, with 14 bases between the two germline ends. CDR1 and CDR2 (germline): SEHNR, FQNEAQ (reference sequence). CDR3: CASSPPTRLAKNIQYF. Written as DNA, the CDR3 is TGTGCCAGCAGCCCCCCCACTCGGCTAGCCAAAAACATTCAGTACTTC.

The CDR3 reads CASSIGTGLPEAFF. The DNA of the CDR3 is TGTGCCAGTAGTATAGGGACAGGGCTCCCTGAAGCTTTCTTT. This chain joins TRBV19 and TRBJ1-1; 8 nucleotides match TRBD1. Germline loops: CDR1 LNHDA, CDR2 SQIVND (reference sequence). The CDR3 extends over 14 amino acids. V trimming: 1 base; J trimming: 6 bases; junction bases outside the gene matches: 4.

The chain carries TRBV27 and TRBJ1-6; no clear D. V gave up 4 bases and J gave up 2 bases, with 0 bases separating them. Germline CDR1 MNHEY, CDR2 SMNVEV (reference sequence). The CDR3 loop spans 12 amino acids. The CDR3 sequence: CASSSYNSPLHF. CDR3 nucleotide sequence: TGTGCCAGCAGTTCCTATAATTCACCCCTCCACTTT.

This clone was detected once. The chain couples TRBV28 to TRBJ1-1; D perhaps matches TRBD1 (5 bases). Trimming removed 7 bases from V and 0 bases from J, with 12 bases in between. Germline V lookup: CDR1 MDHEN, CDR2 SYDVKM. CDR3 length: 14 residues. The CDR3 DNA reads TGTGCCAGCATTCCGGGACCTGTGAACACTGAAGCTTTCTTT. The encoded protein is CASIPGPVNTEAFF.

This chain joins TRBV30 and TRBJ1-2; D might be TRBD1 (5 bases). The germline V gene encodes CDR1 GTSNPN and CDR2 SVGIG (reference sequence). The CDR3 contains 13 residues. Trimming stripped 0 bases from V and 8 bases from J, with 13 bases between. The CDR3 loop is CAWSVVGPGGYTF. DNA for the CDR3: TGTGCCTGGAGTGTTGTGGGGCCGGGCGGCTACACCTTC.

This sequence joins TRBV7-7 and TRBJ2-5, with D perhaps TRBD1 (6 bases). CDR3 length: 14 residues. V was cut by 4 bases and J by 2 bases, with 11 bases left in between. Germline loops: CDR1 SSHAT, CDR2 FNYEAQ (reference sequence). In DNA form, the CDR3 reads TGTGCCAGCAGCTCCGGGACAAATCAAGAGACCCAGTACTTC. This gives the protein CASSSGTNQETQYF.

J is TRBJ1-4 and V is TRBV5-5; no clear D. CDR1 is SGHKS, CDR2 YYEKEE, per germline (reference sequence). Trimming cost V 3 bases and J 0 bases, with 3 bases left between them. This CDR3 has 13 residues. CDR3 in DNA: TGTGCCAGCAGCTCTGCAACTAATGAAAAACTGTTTTTT. Encoded protein: CASSSATNEKLFF. The whole variable domain, filled in from reference TRBV5-5 and TRBJ1-4, reads DAGVTQSPTHLIKTRGQQVTLRCSPISGHKSVSWYQQVLGQGPQFIFQYYEKEERGRGNFPDRFSARQFPNYSSELNVNALLLGDSALYLCASSSATNEKLFFGSGTQLSVL.

This sequence joins TRBV28 and TRBJ2-5; TRBD2 aligns across 10 bases. The CDR3 has 15 residues. J gave up 3 bases and V 7 bases, and 8 bases lay outside the gene matches. Germline V CDR1 and CDR2: MDHEN, SYDVKM. The DNA for the CDR3 is TGTGCCAGCAAATGGAGCGGGGGGGGCAAAGAGACCCAGTACTTC. It codes for CASKWSGGGKETQYF.

This chain joins TRBV30 and TRBJ1-2; possible D gene TRBD1, 5 bases. Germline V CDR1 and CDR2: GTSNPN, SVGIG (reference sequence). V was shortened by 6 bases and J by 3 bases, with 17 bases between the two germline ends. CDR3 length: 14 residues. The CDR3 here is CACRGEGMDYGYTF. The CDR3, as DNA: TGTGCCTGCCGAGGGGAGGGAATGGACTATGGCTACACCTTC.

This clone came up a few times. The V gene is TRBV2, the J gene TRBJ1-6; 10 nucleotides line up with TRBD1. The CDR3 runs 15 residues. The germline gives CDR1 SNHLY, CDR2 FYNNEI. V lost 6 bases and J lost 8; bases outside the gene matches: 7. CDR3 protein: CASRGDRGRYSPLHF. As DNA, the CDR3 is TGTGCCAGCAGGGGGGACAGGGGCCGCTATTCACCCCTCCACTTT.

This clone was detected only a few times. The chain has TRBV9 and TRBJ2-7, with TRBD1 as a possible D gene (5 bases). The CDR3 length is 15 residues. Germline loops: CDR1 SGDLS, CDR2 YYNGEE. Trimming stripped 0 bases from V and 2 bases from J, with 12 bases between. The CDR3 nucleotides are TGTGCCAGCAGCGTAGCTGCAGGGCCGGCCTACGAGCAGTACTTC. Translation: CASSVAAGPAYEQYF.

Only a few counts were recorded for this clone. CDR3 protein: CASRVGENYGYTF. The CDR3 DNA reads TGTGCCAGCAGAGTGGGGGAGAACTATGGCTACACCTTC. The rearrangement links TRBV6-5 to TRBJ1-2; D is possibly TRBD1 (5 bases). V was cut by 6 bases and J by 2 bases, with 10 bases left in between. The CDR3 is 13 residues long. From germline, CDR1 is MNHEY and CDR2 SVGAGI.

V gene TRBV15 combines with J gene TRBJ2-6; tentatively, D is TRBD2 (6 bases). Trimming stripped 6 bases from V and 8 bases from J, with 14 bases between. Germline assignment: CDR1 LNHNV and CDR2 YYDKDF (reference sequence). The CDR3 length is 14 residues. CDR3 amino acids: CATREGGPSNVLTF. The CDR3 coding sequence is TGTGCCACCAGGGAGGGAGGTCCTTCCAACGTCCTGACTTTC.

This clone occurred once. The chain recombines TRBV6-1 with TRBJ1-2; TRBD1 matches 7 bases. The CDR3 is made up of 16 amino acids. Germline V CDR1 and CDR2: MNHNS, SASEGT. The V and J ends lost 3 bases and 2 bases, in that order; junction bases with no gene match: 9. The CDR3 sequence is CASSEFRQGRNYGYTF. CDR3 DNA: TGTGCCAGCAGTGAGTTTCGACAGGGCCGAAACTATGGCTACACCTTC.

This clone showed up just once. The V and J genes are TRBV7-9 and TRBJ1-1; tentative D call: TRBD1 (6 bases). The CDR3 spans 14 residues. CDR1 is SEHNR, CDR2 FQNEAQ, per germline (reference sequence). V dropped 0 bases and J dropped 5 bases, with 10 bases sitting between them. The CDR3 coding sequence is TGTGCCAGCAGCTTAGCAGGGGGTCAGACTGAAGCTTTCTTT. Protein sequence: CASSLAGGQTEAFF. Drawing the rest from reference TRBV7-9 and TRBJ1-1, the complete variable domain is DTGVSQNPRHKITKRGQNVTFRCDPISEHNRLYWYRQTLGQGPEFLTYFQNEAQLEKSRLLSDRFSAERPKGSFSTLEIQRTEQGDSAMYLCASSLAGGQTEAFFGQGTRLTVV.

The rearrangement uses TRBV30 and TRBJ2-7; 9 bases match TRBD1. The CDR3 covers 15 residues. V lost 3 bases, J lost 2 bases, and 8 bases stayed unmatched. CDR1 GTSNPN and CDR2 SVGIG come from the germline V gene (reference sequence). The CDR3 nucleotides are TGTGCCTGGAGCGTAGGACAGGGGAAAGCCTACGAGCAGTACTTC. It codes for CAWSVGQGKAYEQYF.

V gene TRBV2 combines with J gene TRBJ2-1, with D possibly TRBD2 on 5 matching bases. The CDR3 sequence is 14 residues long. The ends were cut back, 1 base at V and 4 bases at J, with 8 bases in the middle. Germline V gene lookup returns CDR1 SNHLY and CDR2 FYNNEI. CDR3 loop: CASSEGGGYNEQFF. For the CDR3, the DNA is TGTGCCAGCAGTGAAGGTGGCGGGTACAATGAGCAGTTCTTC.

The count of this clone is one. This chain joins TRBV9 and TRBJ1-3; TRBD1 matches at 7 bases. J lost 3 bases, V lost 0 bases, and 18 bases had no gene match. The CDR3 extends over 20 amino acids. The germline gives CDR1 SGDLS, CDR2 YYNGEE. CDR3 in DNA: TGTGCCAGCAGCGTAGAGTGGTCGATGGAAGGAGGGGGCGTTGGAAACACCATATATTTT. Encoded protein: CASSVEWSMEGGGVGNTIYF.

V and J are TRBV13 and TRBJ2-7; 8 nucleotides align to TRBD1. CDR3 length: 15 amino acids. J gave up 5 bases and V 5 bases, and 11 bases lay outside the gene matches. Looked up from germline, CDR1 is PRHDT and CDR2 is FYEKMQ (reference sequence). The CDR3 region has the DNA TGTGCCAGCAGCCGACTCGCCGGGACAGGACACGAGCAGTACTTC. It specifies CASSRLAGTGHEQYF.

The chain uses TRBV6-1 and TRBJ1-5; TRBD1 agrees at 7 bases. V lost 9 bases to trimming and J lost 1 base; unmatched junction nucleotides: 6. CDR3 length: 14 residues. CDR1 is MNHNS and CDR2 is SASEGT in the germline V gene. In DNA form, the CDR3 reads TGTGCCAGTCGGGACAGATTAAGCAATCAGCCCCAGCATTTT. As protein: CASRDRLSNQPQHF.

The chain employs TRBV30 and TRBJ2-1, with TRBD2 identical over 12 bases. CDR3 length: 18 amino acids. CDR1 and CDR2 from the germline V gene are GTSNPN and SVGIG (reference sequence). Trimming cost V 3 bases and J 6 bases; bases outside gene matches: 15. CDR3 amino acids: CAWSVPLLAGGNFNEQFF. The CDR3 DNA follows: TGTGCCTGGAGCGTACCCCTACTAGCGGGGGGAAATTTCAATGAGCAGTTCTTC.